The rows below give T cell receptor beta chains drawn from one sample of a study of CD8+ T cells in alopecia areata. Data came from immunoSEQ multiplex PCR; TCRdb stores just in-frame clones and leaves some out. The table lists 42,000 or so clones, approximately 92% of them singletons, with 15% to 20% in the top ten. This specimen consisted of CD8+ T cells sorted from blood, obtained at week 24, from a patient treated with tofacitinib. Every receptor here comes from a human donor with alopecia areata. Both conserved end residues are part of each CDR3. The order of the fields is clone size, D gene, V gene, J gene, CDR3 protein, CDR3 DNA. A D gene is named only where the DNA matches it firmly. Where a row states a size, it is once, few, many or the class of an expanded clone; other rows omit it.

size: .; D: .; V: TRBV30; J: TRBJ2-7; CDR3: CAWSVVSALGQYF; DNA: TGTGCCTGGAGTGTGGTTAGCGCCCTAGGGCAGTACTTC
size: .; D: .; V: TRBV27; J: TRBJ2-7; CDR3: CASSPATVSGSYEQYF; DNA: TGTGCCAGCAGTCCCGCGACGGTCTCCGGCTCCTACGAGCAGTACTTC
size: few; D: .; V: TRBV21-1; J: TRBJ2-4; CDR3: CASSKAQPKNIQYF; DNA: TGTGCCAGCAGCAAAGCCCAGCCGAAAAACATTCAGTACTTC
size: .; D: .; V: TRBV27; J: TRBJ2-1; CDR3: CASSTRDGEQFF; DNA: TGTGCCAGCAGTACCCGGGACGGTGAGCAGTTCTTC
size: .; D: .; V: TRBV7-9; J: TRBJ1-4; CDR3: CASSSIDRLGEKLFF; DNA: TGTGCCAGCAGCTCTATCGACAGGCTAGGGGAAAAACTGTTTTTT
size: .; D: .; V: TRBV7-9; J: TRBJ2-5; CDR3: CASSEETDWGGTQYF; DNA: TGTGCCAGCAGCGAAGAGACAGACTGGGGAGGGACCCAGTACTTC
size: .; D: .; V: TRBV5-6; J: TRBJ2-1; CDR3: CASSSGNNEQFF; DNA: TGTGCCAGCAGCTCGGGAAACAATGAGCAGTTCTTC
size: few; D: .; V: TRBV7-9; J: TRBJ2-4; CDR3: CASSHPPKNIQYF; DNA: TGTGCCAGCAGCCACCCGCCGAAAAACATTCAGTACTTC
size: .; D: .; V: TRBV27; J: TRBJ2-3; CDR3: CASSTSRQVAVDTQYF; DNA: TGTGCCAGCAGTACCTCGAGACAGGTTGCCGTCGATACGCAGTATTTT
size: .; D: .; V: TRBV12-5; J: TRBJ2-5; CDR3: CASGLRETQYF; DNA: TGTGCTAGTGGTTTGCGGGAGACCCAGTACTTC
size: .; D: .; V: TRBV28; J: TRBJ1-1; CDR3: CASTKSSGTRHGAFF; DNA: TGTGCCAGCACCAAGTCATCTGGGACCCGGCATGGAGCTTTCTTT
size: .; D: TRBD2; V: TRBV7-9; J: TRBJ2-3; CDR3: CASSLDLGGSEDTDTQYF; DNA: TGTGCCAGCAGCTTAGACCTTGGCGGGAGCGAAGATACAGATACGCAGTATTTT
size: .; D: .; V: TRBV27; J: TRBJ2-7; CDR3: CASSLRGRTYEQYF; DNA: TGTGCCAGCAGTTTAAGGGGCCGAACCTACGAGCAGTACTTC
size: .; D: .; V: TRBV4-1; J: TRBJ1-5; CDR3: CASSQVGPSNQPQHF; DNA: TGCGCCAGCAGCCAAGTCGGGCCTAGCAATCAGCCCCAGCATTTT
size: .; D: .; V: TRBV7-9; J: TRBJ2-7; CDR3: CASSPAGTVGEQYF; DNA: TGTGCCAGCAGCCCTGCGGGGACAGTAGGCGAGCAGTACTTC
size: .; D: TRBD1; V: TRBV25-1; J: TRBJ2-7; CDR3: CASRDRAYEQYF; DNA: TGTGCCAGCAGGGACAGGGCCTACGAGCAGTACTTC
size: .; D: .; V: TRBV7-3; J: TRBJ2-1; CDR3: CASSLSSWGSSYNEQFF; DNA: TGTGCCAGCAGCTTAAGCTCGTGGGGGAGCTCCTACAATGAGCAGTTCTTC
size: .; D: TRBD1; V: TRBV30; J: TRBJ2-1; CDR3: CAWNRGYEQFF; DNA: TGTGCCTGGAACAGGGGATATGAGCAGTTCTTC
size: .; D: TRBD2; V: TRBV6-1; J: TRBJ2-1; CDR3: CASNGLAGLNEQFF; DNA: TGTGCCAGCAATGGACTAGCGGGGTTAAATGAGCAGTTCTTC
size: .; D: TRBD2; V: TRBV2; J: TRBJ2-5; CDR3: CASDGTSQETQYF; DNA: TGTGCCAGCGATGGGACTAGCCAAGAGACCCAGTACTTC
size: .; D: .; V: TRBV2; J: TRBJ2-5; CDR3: CASSNHKKTQYF; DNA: TGTGCCAGCAGCAACCATAAGAAGACCCAGTACTTC
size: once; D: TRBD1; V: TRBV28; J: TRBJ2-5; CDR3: CASRDRGGFQETQYF; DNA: TGTGCCAGCAGGGACAGGGGGGGTTTTCAAGAGACCCAGTACTTC
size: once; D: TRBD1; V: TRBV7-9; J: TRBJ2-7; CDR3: CASSLVTGVDEQYF; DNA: TGTGCCAGCAGCTTAGTGACAGGGGTGGACGAGCAGTACTTC
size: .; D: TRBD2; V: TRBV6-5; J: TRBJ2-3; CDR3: CASSPKTSGGDTQYF; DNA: TGTGCCAGCAGTCCCAAGACTAGCGGGGGAGATACGCAGTATTTT
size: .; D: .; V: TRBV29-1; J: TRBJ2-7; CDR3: CSVEMEFYEQYF; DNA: TGCAGCGTTGAAATGGAGTTCTACGAGCAGTACTTC
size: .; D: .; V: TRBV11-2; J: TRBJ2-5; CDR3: CASSLGGGRLETQYF; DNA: TGTGCCAGCAGCTTAGGTGGGGGGCGGCTAGAGACCCAGTACTTC
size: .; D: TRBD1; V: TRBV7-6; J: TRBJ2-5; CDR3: CASIRKRTGRTQYF; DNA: TGTGCCAGCATCCGGAAGAGGACAGGGAGAACCCAGTACTTC
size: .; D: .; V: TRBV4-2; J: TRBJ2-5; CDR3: CASSQEAGGTYQETQYF; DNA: TGTGCCAGCAGCCAAGAGGCGGGCGGGACCTACCAAGAGACCCAGTACTTC
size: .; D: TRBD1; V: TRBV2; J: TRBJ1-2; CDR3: CASSEGGTGANYGYTF; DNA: TGTGCCAGCAGTGAAGGGGGGACAGGAGCTAACTATGGCTACACCTTC
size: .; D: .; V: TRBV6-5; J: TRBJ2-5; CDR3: CASSYKGGETQYF; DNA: TGTGCCAGCAGTTACAAGGGTGGAGAGACCCAGTACTTC
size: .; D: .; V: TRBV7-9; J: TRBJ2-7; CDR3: CASTFGRSSSYEQYF; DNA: TGTGCCAGCACCTTTGGGAGGTCTAGCTCCTACGAGCAGTACTTC
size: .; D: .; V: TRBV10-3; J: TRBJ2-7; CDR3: CAITDNYEQYF; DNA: TGTGCCATCACTGATAACTACGAGCAGTACTTC
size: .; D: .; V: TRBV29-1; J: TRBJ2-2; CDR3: CSVLWTDPGELFF; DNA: TGCAGCGTCCTTTGGACAGATCCCGGGGAGCTGTTTTTT
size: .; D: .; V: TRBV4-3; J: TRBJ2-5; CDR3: CASSQEAQTGTLQETQYF; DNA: TGCGCCAGCAGCCAAGAAGCACAAACCGGGACTCTACAAGAGACCCAGTACTTC
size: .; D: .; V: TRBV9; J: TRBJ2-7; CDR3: CASSPSGGASYEQYF; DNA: TGTGCCAGCAGCCCATCGGGCGGAGCCTCCTACGAGCAGTACTTC
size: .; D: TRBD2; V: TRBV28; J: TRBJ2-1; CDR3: CASRVLGEGPHEQFF; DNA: TGTGCCAGCAGGGTACTAGGGGAGGGGCCTCATGAGCAGTTCTTC
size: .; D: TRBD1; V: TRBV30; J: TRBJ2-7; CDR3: CAWSPGTGNEQYF; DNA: TGTGCCTGGAGTCCCGGGACAGGGAACGAGCAGTACTTC
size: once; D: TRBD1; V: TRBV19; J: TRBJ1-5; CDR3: CASSIGTGGQPQHF; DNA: TGTGCCAGTAGTATCGGGACAGGGGGTCAGCCCCAGCATTTT
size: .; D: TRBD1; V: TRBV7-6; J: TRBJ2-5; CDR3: CASSLVIGGQEAQYF; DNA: TGTGCCAGCAGCTTGGTTATAGGGGGCCAAGAGGCCCAGTACTTC
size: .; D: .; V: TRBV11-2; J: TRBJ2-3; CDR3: CASSLNSPTADTQYF; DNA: TGTGCCAGCAGCTTAAACAGCCCCACCGCAGATACGCAGTATTTT
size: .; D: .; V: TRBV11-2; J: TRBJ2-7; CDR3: CASSLMGNEQYF; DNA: TGTGCCAGCAGCTTAATGGGGAACGAGCAGTACTTC
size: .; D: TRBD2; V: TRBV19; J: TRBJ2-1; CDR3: CASSIIREGGLVWGEQFF; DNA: TGTGCCAGTAGTATAATCCGGGAGGGGGGACTAGTTTGGGGTGAGCAGTTCTTC
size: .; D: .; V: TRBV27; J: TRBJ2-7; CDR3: CASGPEGGFPYEQYF; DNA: TGTGCCAGCGGCCCCGAGGGTGGATTTCCCTACGAGCAGTACTTC
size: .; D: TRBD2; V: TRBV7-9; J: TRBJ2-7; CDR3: CASSRTSGGPMEQYF; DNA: TGTGCCAGCAGTCGGACTAGCGGGGGCCCCATGGAGCAGTACTTC
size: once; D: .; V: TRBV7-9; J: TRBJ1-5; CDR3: CASSLSGEGQPQHF; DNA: TGTGCCAGCAGCTTATCAGGGGAAGGTCAGCCCCAGCATTTT
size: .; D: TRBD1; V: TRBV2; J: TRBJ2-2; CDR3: CASIRGQTNTGELFF; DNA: TGTGCCAGCATCAGGGGACAGACGAACACCGGGGAGCTGTTTTTT
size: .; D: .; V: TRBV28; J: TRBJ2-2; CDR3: CASSISPPGELFF; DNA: TGTGCCAGCAGTATATCCCCCCCCGGGGAGCTGTTTTTT
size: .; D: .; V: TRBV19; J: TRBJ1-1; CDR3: CASSIGIEAFF; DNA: TGTGCCAGTAGTATCGGGATCGAAGCTTTCTTT
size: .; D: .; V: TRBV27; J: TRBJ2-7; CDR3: CASSLGRAYEQYF; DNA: TGTGCCAGCAGTTTGGGCAGGGCCTACGAGCAGTACTTC
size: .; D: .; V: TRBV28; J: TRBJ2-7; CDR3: CASSLRVSPYEQYF; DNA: TGTGCCAGCAGTTTGCGGGTATCACCCTACGAGCAGTACTTC
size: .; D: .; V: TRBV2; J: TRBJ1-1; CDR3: CASFKGLIAFF; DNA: TGTGCCAGCTTTAAAGGGCTTATAGCTTTCTTT
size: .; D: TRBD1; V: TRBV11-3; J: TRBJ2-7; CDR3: CASSGGQGFAYEQYF; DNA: TGTGCCAGCAGCGGAGGACAGGGATTTGCCTACGAGCAGTACTTC
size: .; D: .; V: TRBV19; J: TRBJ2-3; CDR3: CASTAYGQSTDTQYF; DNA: TGTGCCAGTACCGCCTACGGACAAAGCACAGATACGCAGTATTTT
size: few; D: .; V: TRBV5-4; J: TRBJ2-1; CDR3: CASSFSMNGNEQFF; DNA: TGTGCCAGCAGCTTTTCAATGAACGGGAATGAGCAGTTCTTC
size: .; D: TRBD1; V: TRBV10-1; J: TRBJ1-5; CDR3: CASKTGDGSNQPQHF; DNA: TGCGCCAGCAAAACAGGGGATGGAAGCAATCAGCCCCAGCATTTT
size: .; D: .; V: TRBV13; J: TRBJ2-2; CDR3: CASSLIAGDPGELFF; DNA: TGTGCCAGCAGCTTAATCGCAGGGGACCCCGGGGAGCTGTTTTTT
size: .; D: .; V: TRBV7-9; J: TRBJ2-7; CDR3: CASSSPGRFTYEQYF; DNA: TGTGCCAGCAGCTCACCGGGACGTTTCACCTACGAGCAGTACTTC